The subject of this entry is one T cell receptor (beta chain). This sample stems from a study of blood T cell repertoires in COVID-19. Study at large: From the United States, Italy and Spain came samples of acute and convalescent COVID-19.

V lost 2 bases, J lost 1 base, and 15 bases lay in between. The CDR3 is 16 residues long. Germline V CDR1 and CDR2: LGHDT, YNNKEL (reference sequence). Produced via immunoSEQ multiplex PCR; TCRdb's table is partial and in-frame only. The sample comprises approximately 100,000 clones, roughly 92% of which are singletons, and 0.97% rests with the top ten. This receptor was taken from a man in his 60s with acute or convalescent COVID-19. The source material was peripheral blood. The chain is built from TRBV3-1 (or the pseudogene TRBV3-2) and TRBJ2-7, with D possibly TRBD1 on 6 matching bases. CDR3 in amino acids: CASSQSSGTGSYEQYF. CDR3 in DNA: TGTGCCAGCAGCCAATCTTCCGGAACAGGGTCCTACGAGCAGTACTTC.